This T cell receptor beta chain derives from a study of cytomegalovirus exposure and HLA in healthy donors. In the study overall: Previous work identified roughly 120 million unique TCR beta sequences from approximately 190 million T cells.

The donors, nominally healthy at sampling, likely had unrecorded immune exposures. Vbeta (60) and Jbeta (13) primers were used in the PCR. Assay used: immunoSEQ multiplex PCR; TCRdb lists only in-frame clones, some missing. Among under 150,000 clones listed, about 80% were seen once. Whole-study results and caveats: In a later analysis, most CMV-associated TCR beta chains appeared HLA-restricted. Presence/absence analyses supposed approximately even sequencing depth among donors.

This clone was seen a handful of times. The antigen is not known. Germline lookup yields CDR1 SGHTA and CDR2 FQGNSA. V was clipped by 1 base and J by 4 bases, with 7 bases between them. The CDR3 has 13 amino acids. Material for sequencing was PBMCs. The chain has TRBV7-2 and TRBJ2-5; the D is unclear. This TCR was recovered from a woman between 40 and 55 years old in good health and CMV-seropositive. CDR3 in DNA: TGTGCCAGCAGCTTAGGTCGGAGAGAGACCCAGTACTTC. It is translated as CASSLGRRETQYF.